This T cell receptor (beta chain) was recorded in a study of beta chain features in type 1 diabetes. Regarding the study as a whole: It was possible that PCR favored shorter templates, equally so in patients and controls. The study found moderately but significantly shorter TCRB CDR3s in all four CD4+ subsets of Type 1 diabetes patients.

Sorting of CD4+ naive, central memory, regulatory and stem cell-like memory cells was performed via CD45RO/CCR7/CD25/CD127/CD95/CD27. Expressed TCRB transcripts were sequenced because the isolated RNA had all been reverse transcribed beforehand. Libraries were prepared by immunoSEQ multiplex PCR; TCRdb keeps only in-frame clonotypes and omits some of them. Of about 170,000 clones listed, 7% to 9% are singletons. The ends were cut back, 0 bases at V and 4 bases at J, with 4 bases in the middle. The V gene's germline CDR1 is LNHNV and CDR2 YYDKDF (reference sequence). The CDR3 covers 13 residues. This clone was counted a few times. Antigen: not known.

This receptor was taken from a man between 18 and 29 years old with type 1 diabetes. This chain uses TRBV15 with TRBJ1-5, with no clear D. Sequencing used central memory CD4+ T cells from blood. For the CDR3, the DNA is TGTGCCACCAGCAGAGACATGAATCAGCCCCAGCATTTT. Amino acids: CATSRDMNQPQHF.